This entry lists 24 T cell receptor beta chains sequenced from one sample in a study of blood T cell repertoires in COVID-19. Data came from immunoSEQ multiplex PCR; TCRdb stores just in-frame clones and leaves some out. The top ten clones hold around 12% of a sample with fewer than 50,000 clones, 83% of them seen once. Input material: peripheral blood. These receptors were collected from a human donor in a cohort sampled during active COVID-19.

In DNA form, the CDR3 reads TGTGCCAGCAGCTCCCTTACTGAAGCTTTCTTT. This codes for CASSSLTEAFF. The chain has TRBV11-2 and TRBJ1-1; no reliable D call. The CDR3 spans 11 residues. Trimming removed 4 bases at V and 5 bases at J, with 5 bases between. Germline CDR1 SGHAT, CDR2 FQNNGV. The full variable domain, completed using reference TRBV11-2 and TRBJ1-1, is EAGVAQSPRYKIIEKRQSVAFWCNPISGHATLYWYQQILGQGPKLLIQFQNNGVVDDSQLPKDRFSAERLKGVDSTLKIQPAKLEDSAVYLCASSSLTEAFFGQGTRLTVV.

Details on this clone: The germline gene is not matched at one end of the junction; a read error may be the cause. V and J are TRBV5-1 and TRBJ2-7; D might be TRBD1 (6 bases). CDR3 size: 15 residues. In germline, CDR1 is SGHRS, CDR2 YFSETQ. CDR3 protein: CASSLDGQGSSEQYF. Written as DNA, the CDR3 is TGCGCCAGCAGCTTGGATGGGCAGGGGTCCTCCGAGCAGTACTTC.

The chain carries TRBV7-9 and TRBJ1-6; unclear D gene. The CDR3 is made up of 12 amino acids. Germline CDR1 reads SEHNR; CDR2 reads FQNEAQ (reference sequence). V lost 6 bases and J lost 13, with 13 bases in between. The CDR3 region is CASRGAGSPLHF. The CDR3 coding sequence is TGTGCCAGCAGAGGAGCCGGGTCTCCCCTCCACTTT.

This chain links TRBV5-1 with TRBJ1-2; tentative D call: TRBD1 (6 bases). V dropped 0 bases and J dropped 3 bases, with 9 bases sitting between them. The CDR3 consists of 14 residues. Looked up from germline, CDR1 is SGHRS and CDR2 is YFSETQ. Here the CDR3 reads CASSLVPGDYGYTF. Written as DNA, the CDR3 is TGCGCCAGCAGCTTGGTCCCAGGGGACTATGGCTACACCTTC.

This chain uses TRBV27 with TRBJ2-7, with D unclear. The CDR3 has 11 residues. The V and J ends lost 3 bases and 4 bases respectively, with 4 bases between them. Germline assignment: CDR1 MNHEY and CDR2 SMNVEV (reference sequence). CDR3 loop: CASSFSYEQYF. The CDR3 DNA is TGTGCCAGCAGTTTCAGTTACGAGCAGTACTTC.

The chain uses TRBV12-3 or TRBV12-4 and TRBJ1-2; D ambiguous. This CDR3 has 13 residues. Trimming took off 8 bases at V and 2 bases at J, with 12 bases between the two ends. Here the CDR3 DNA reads TGTGCCAGCCGGAGGGATTTAAACTATGGCTACACCTTC. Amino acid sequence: CASRRDLNYGYTF.

The CDR3 DNA reads TGTGCCACCAGCAGAGACCACAGGGCCGGCTATGGCTACACCTTC. Its protein product is CATSRDHRAGYGYTF. This chain links TRBV15 with TRBJ1-2; a possible D gene is TRBD1 (6 bases). The CDR3 has 15 residues. V lost 0 bases and J lost 4, with 12 bases in between. Germline V gene sequence: CDR1 LNHNV, CDR2 YYDKDF (reference sequence). Looking up the rest from reference TRBV15 and TRBJ1-2 gives the full variable domain: DAMVIQNPRYQVTQFGKPVTLSCSQTLNHNVMYWYQQKSSQAPKLLFHYYDKDFNNEADTPDNFQSRRPNTSFCFLDIRSPGLGDTAMYLCATSRDHRAGYGYTFGSGTRLTVV.

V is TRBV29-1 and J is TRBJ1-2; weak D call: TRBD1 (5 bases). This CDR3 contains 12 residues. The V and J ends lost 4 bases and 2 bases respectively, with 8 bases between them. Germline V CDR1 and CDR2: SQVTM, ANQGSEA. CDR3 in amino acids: CSVVGGNYGYTF. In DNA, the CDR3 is TGCAGCGTTGTGGGGGGAAACTATGGCTACACCTTC. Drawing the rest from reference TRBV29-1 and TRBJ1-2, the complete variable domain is SAVISQKPSRDICQRGTSLTIQCQVDSQVTMMFWYRQQPGQSLTLIATANQGSEATYESGFVIDKFPISRPNLTFSTLTVSNMSPEDSSIYLCSVVGGNYGYTFGSGTRLTVV.

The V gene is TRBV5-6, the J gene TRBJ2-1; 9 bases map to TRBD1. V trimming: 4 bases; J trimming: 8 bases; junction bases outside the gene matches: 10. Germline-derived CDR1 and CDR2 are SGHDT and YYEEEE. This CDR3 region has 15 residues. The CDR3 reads CASSLGTGSGDEQFF. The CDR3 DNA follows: TGTGCCAGCAGCCTGGGGACAGGGTCAGGAGATGAGCAGTTCTTC.

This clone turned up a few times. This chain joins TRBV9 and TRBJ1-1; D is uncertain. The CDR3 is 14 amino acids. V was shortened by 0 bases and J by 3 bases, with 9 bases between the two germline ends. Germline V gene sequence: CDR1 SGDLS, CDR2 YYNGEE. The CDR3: CASSVASSDTEAFF. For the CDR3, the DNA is TGTGCCAGCAGCGTAGCGTCTTCTGACACTGAAGCTTTCTTT.

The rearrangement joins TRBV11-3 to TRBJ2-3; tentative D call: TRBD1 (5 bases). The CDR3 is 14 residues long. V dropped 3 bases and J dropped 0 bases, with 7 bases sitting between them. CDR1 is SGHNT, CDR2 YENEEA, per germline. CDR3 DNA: TGTGCCAGCAGCTTTTCAGGGAGCACAGATACGCAGTATTTT. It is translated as CASSFSGSTDTQYF.

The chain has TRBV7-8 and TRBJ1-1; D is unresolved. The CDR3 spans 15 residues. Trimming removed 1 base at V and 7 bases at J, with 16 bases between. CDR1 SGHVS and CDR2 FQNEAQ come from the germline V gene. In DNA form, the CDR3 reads TGTGCCAGCAGCTTAGAGGCAGGTATCCTCCTTGAAGCTTTCTTT. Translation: CASSLEAGILLEAFF. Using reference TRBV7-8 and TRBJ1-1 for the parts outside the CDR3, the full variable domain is GAGVSQSPRYKVAKRGQDVALRCDPISGHVSLFWYQQALGQGPEFLTYFQNEAQLDKSGLPSDRFFAERPEGSVSTLKIQRTQQEDSAVYLCASSLEAGILLEAFFGQGTRLTVV.

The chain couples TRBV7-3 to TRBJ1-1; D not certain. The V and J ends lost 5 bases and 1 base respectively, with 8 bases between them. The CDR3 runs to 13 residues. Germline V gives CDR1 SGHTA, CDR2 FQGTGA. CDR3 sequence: CASSRTANTEAFF. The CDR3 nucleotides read TGTGCCAGCAGCCGCACAGCGAACACTGAAGCTTTCTTT.

The CDR3 sequence: CASSERAAWTEAFF. DNA for the CDR3: TGTGCCAGCAGTGAAAGAGCGGCTTGGACTGAAGCTTTCTTT. This rearrangement joins TRBV2 to TRBJ1-1; D gene unclear. Germline V gene data show CDR1 as SNHLY and CDR2 as FYNNEI. V lost 2 bases, J lost 5 bases, and 12 bases lay in between. This CDR3 spans 14 amino acids.

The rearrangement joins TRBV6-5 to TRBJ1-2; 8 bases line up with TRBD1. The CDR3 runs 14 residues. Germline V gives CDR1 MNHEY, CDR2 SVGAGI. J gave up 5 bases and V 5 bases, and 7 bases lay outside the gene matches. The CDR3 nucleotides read TGTGCCAGCAGTCCCTCGACAGGGGTTTATGGCTACACCTTC. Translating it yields CASSPSTGVYGYTF.

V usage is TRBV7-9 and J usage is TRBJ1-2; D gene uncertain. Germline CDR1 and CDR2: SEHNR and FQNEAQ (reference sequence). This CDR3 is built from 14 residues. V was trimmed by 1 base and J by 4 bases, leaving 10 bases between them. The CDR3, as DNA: TGTGCCAGCAGCTTAGATCGAGGGCTCTATGGCTACACCTTC. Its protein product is CASSLDRGLYGYTF. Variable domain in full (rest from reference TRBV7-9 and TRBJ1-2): DTGVSQNPRHKITKRGQNVTFRCDPISEHNRLYWYRQTLGQGPEFLTYFQNEAQLEKSRLLSDRFSAERPKGSFSTLEIQRTEQGDSAMYLCASSLDRGLYGYTFGSGTRLTVV.

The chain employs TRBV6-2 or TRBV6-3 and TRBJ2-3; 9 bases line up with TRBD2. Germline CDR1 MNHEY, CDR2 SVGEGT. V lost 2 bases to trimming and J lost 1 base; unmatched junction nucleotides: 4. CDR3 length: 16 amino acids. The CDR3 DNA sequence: TGTGCCAGCAGTTACAATAGCGGGGGCGGCACAGATACGCAGTATTTT. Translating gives CASSYNSGGGTDTQYF.

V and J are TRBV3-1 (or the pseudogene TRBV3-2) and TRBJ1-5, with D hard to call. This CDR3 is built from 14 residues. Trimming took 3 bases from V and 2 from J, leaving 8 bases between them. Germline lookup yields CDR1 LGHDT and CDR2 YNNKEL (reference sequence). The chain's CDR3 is CASSHGGGNQPQHF. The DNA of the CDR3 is TGTGCCAGCAGCCACGGCGGGGGCAATCAGCCCCAGCATTTT.

The CDR3 loop reads CASSPGQNVGGYTF. The CDR3 nucleotides read TGTGCCAGCTCGCCGGGACAAAACGTCGGTGGCTACACCTTC. The J gene is TRBJ1-2, the V gene TRBV4-2; D might be TRBD1 (6 bases). The CDR3 is 14 amino acids. CDR1 and CDR2 from the germline V gene are LGHNA and YNFKEQ. V was clipped by 8 bases and J by 7 bases, with 20 bases between them.

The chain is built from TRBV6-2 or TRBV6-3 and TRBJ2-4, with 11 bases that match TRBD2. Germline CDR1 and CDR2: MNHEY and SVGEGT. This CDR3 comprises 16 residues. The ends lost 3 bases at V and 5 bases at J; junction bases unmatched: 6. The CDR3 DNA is TGTGCCAGCAGTTATAGCGGGGGGGCATCTGAAAACATTCAGTACTTC. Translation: CASSYSGGASENIQYF.

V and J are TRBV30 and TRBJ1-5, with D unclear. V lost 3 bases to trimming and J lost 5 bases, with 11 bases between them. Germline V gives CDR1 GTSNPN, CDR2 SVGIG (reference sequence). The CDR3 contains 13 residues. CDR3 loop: CAWRARIDQPQHF. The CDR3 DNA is TGTGCCTGGAGGGCAAGAATCGATCAGCCCCAGCATTTT.

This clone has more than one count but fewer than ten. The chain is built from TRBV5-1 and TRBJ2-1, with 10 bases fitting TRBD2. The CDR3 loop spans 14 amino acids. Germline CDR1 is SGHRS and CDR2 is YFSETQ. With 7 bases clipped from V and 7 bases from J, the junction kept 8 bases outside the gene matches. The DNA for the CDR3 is TGCGCCAGCTGCCGGACTAGCGGTATAAATGAGCAGTTCTTC. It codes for CASCRTSGINEQFF.

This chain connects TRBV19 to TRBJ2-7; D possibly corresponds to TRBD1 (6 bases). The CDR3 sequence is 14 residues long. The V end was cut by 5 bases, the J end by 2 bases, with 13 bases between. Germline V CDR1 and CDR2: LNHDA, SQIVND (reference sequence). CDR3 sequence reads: CASSFQGSPYEQYF. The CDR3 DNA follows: TGTGCCAGTAGTTTCCAGGGGAGTCCCTACGAGCAGTACTTC.

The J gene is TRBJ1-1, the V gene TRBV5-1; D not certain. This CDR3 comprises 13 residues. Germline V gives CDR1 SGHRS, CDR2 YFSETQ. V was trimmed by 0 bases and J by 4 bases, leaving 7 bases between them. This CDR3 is CASSLAGSTEAFF. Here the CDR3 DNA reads TGCGCCAGCAGCTTGGCCGGGAGCACTGAAGCTTTCTTT.